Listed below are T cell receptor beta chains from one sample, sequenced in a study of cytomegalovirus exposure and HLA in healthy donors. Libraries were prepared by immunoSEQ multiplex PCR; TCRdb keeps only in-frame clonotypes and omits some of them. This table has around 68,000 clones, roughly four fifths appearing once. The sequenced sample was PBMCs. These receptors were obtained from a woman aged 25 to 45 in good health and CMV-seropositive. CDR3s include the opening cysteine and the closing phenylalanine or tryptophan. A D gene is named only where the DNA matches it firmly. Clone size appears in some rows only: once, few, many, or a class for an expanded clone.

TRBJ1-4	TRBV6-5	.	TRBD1	CASSYSGRGDEKLFF	TGTGCCAGCAGTTACTCGGGCAGGGGGGATGAAAAACTGTTTTTT
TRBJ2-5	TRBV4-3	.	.	CASSQEGRGEETQYF	TGCGCCAGCAGCCAAGAGGGCAGGGGAGAAGAGACCCAGTACTTC
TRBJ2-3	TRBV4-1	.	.	CASSQEGGDSTDTQYF	TGCGCCAGCAGCCAAGAGGGGGGAGACTCCACAGATACGCAGTATTTT
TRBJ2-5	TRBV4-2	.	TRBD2	CASSTTSLAQETQYF	TGTGCCAGCAGCACGACGTCACTAGCGCAAGAGACCCAGTACTTC
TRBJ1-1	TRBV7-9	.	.	CASSLFQAGTEAFF	TGTGCCAGCAGCTTATTTCAGGCGGGGACTGAAGCTTTCTTT
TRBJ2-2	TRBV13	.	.	CASSLARLGVNTGELFF	TGTGCCAGCAGCTTAGCCCGACTAGGGGTGAACACCGGGGAGCTGTTTTTT
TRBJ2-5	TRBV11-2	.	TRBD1	CASSLHKDRFRETQYF	TGTGCCAGCAGCTTACACAAGGACAGGTTCCGCGAGACCCAGTACTTC
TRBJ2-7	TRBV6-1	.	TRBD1	CATEPTGSSYEQYF	TGTGCCACAGAACCGACAGGGAGCTCCTACGAGCAGTACTTC
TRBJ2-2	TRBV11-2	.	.	CASSPETGELFF	TGTGCCAGCAGTCCGGAGACCGGGGAGCTGTTTTTT
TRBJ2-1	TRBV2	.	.	CASTIYNEQFF	TGTGCCAGCACTATCTACAATGAGCAGTTCTTC
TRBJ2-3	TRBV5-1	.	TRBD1	CASSLAGQGVNTQYF	TGCGCCAGCAGCTTGGCGGGACAGGGGGTCAATACGCAGTATTTT
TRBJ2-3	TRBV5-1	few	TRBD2	CASSSGLAGTDTQYF	TGCGCCAGCAGCTCTGGACTAGCCGGCACAGATACGCAGTATTTT
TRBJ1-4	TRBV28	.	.	CASRGSWKLFF	TGTGCCAGCAGGGGGAGTTGGAAACTGTTTTTT
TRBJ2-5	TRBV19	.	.	CASSPTTKETQYF	TGTGCCAGTAGTCCGACGACAAAAGAGACCCAGTACTTC
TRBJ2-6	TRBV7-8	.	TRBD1	CASSFGTASSGANVLTF	TGTGCCAGCAGCTTCGGGACAGCCTCCTCTGGGGCCAACGTCCTGACTTTC
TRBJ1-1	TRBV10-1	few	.	CASSESGREAFF	TGCGCCAGCAGTGAGTCGGGCAGAGAAGCTTTCTTT
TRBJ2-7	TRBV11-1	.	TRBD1	CASSPRDRGGEQYF	TGTGCCAGCAGCCCCCGGGACAGGGGGGGTGAGCAGTACTTC
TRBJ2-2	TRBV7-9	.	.	CASSLNGAGELFF	TGTGCCAGCAGCTTAAACGGAGCCGGGGAGCTGTTTTTT
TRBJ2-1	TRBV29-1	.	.	CSVDAPNYDSYNEQFF	TGCAGCGTTGATGCTCCCAACTACGACTCCTACAATGAGCAGTTCTTC
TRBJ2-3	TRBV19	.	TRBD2	CASSLGTRGMDTQYF	TGTGCCAGTAGCCTGGGGACTAGAGGGATGGATACGCAGTATTTT
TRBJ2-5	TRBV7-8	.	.	CASSILAGQETQYF	TGTGCCAGCAGCATCCTGGCCGGGCAAGAGACCCAGTACTTC
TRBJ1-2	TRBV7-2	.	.	CASSFREGGGYTF	TGTGCCAGCAGCTTTAGGGAGGGAGGAGGCTACACCTTC
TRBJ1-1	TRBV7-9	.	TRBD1	CASSFTGATEAFF	TGTGCCAGCAGCTTTACAGGGGCCACTGAAGCTTTCTTT
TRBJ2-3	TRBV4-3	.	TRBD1	CASRRDRSSTDTQYF	TGCGCCAGCAGGCGGGACAGGTCTAGCACAGATACGCAGTATTTT
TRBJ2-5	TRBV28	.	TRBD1	CASNQIRQGPETQYF	TGTGCCAGCAACCAGATCAGACAGGGTCCAGAGACCCAGTACTTC